Listed below are T cell receptor beta chains from one sample, sequenced in a study of regulatory T cells in long-lasting Graves disease. TCRdb independently ran MiXCR on the multiplex PCR reads; one entry per CDR3 protein. The sample yields around 240,000 distinct CDR3 sequences, about 18% seen once. The sample was also linked to a second study, of T cells in Graves' hyperthyroidism and ophthalmopathy.

Source: peripheral blood mononuclear cells (PBMCs), taken at new diagnosis, from a patient treated with antithyroid drugs. These receptors originate from a woman in her twenties or thirties with Graves disease. The CDR3 runs from the conserved cysteine through the conserved F or W. The order of the fields is D gene, V gene, CDR3 length, CDR3 protein. The D gene is left open where the match is weak.

TRBD2 TRBV20-1 15 CSAFSGGAGTDTQYF
- TRBV20-1 14 CSAHKKGGTYEQYF
TRBD1 TRBV11-3 13 CASSSVTGGELFF
TRBD2 TRBV7-9 14 CASSLTGGSYEQYF
- TRBV6-2/TRBV6-3 16 CASSYGDTAMNTEAFF
- TRBV19 13 CASSMGGYTEAFF
- TRBV14 13 CASSQVLRGGYTF
- TRBV9 15 CASSLKTDLNTEAFF
TRBD1 TRBV3-1 15 CASSKGQGWTDTQYF
- TRBV5-6 15 CASSYLGATNSPLHF
- TRBV3-1 15 CASRYEWGEGETQYF